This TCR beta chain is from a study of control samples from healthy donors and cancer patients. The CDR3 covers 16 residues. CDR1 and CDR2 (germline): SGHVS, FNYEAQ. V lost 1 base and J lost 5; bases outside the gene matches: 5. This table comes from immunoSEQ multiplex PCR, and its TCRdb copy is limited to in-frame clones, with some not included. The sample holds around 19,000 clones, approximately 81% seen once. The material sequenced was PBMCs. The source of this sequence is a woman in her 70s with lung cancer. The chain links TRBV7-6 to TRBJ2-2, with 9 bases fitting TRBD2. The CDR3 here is CASSLVTSGRTGELFF. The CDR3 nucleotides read TGTGCCAGCAGCTTAGTGACTAGCGGACGTACCGGGGAGCTGTTTTTT.